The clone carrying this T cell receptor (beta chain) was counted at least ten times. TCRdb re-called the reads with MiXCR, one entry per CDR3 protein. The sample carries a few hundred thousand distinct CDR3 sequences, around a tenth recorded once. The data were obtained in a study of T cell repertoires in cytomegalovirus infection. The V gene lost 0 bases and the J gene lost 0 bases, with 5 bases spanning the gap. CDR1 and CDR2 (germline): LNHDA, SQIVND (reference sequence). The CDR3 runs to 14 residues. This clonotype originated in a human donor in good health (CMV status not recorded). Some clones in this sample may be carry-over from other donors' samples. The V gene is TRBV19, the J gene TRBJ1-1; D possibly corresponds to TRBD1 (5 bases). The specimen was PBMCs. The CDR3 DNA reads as TGTGCCAGTAGTATAGAGGGGGTGAACACTGAAGCTTTCTTT. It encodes CASSIEGVNTEAFF.